A single sample is the source of the 3 T cell receptor beta chains below, sequenced in a study of T cells in Graves' hyperthyroidism and ophthalmopathy. Amplified TCR beta CDR3 regions came from RNA transcripts. TCR CDR3 underwent first-round RT-PCR with the HTBI primer set. TCRdb independently ran MiXCR on the multiplex PCR reads; one entry per CDR3 protein. The table shows roughly 500,000 distinct CDR3 sequences, with 35% to 50% occurring only once. The specimen sequenced was peripheral blood or thyroid tissue (not recorded which). The source of these receptors is an adult woman with Graves' disease, either hyperthyroidism or ophthalmopathy (not recorded which).

The sample holds a few counts of this clonotype. The chain couples TRBV7-6 to TRBJ2-2; a weak D match, TRBD2 (5 bases). V lost 2 bases, J lost 1 base, and 8 bases lay in between. This CDR3 region has 15 residues. The germline gives CDR1 SGHVS, CDR2 FNYEAQ. The chain's CDR3 is CASSLWTENTGELFF. The CDR3 DNA follows: TGTGCCAGCAGCTTATGGACTGAGAACACCGGGGAGCTGTTTTTT. The whole variable domain, remainder taken from reference TRBV7-6 and TRBJ2-2, is GAGVSQSPRYKVTKRGQDVALRCDPISGHVSLYWYRQALGQGPEFLTYFNYEAQQDKSGLPNDRFSAERPEGSISTLTIQRTEQRDSAMYRCASSLWTENTGELFFGEGSRLTVL.

This clonotype showed up many times. The chain combines TRBV5-6 with TRBJ2-2; D unclear. The CDR3 is 14 amino acids. Trimming removed 0 bases at V and 2 bases at J, with 5 bases between. CDR1 SGHDT and CDR2 YYEEEE come from the germline V gene. The CDR3 spells CASSLGLNTGELFF. In nucleotides, the CDR3 is TGTGCCAGCAGCTTGGGGCTAAACACCGGGGAGCTGTTTTTT.

This clonotype was counted between two and nine times. The CDR3 here is CSVETSGGWDEQYF. CDR3 sequence (DNA): TGCAGCGTTGAGACTAGCGGAGGATGGGACGAGCAGTACTTC. The V and J genes are TRBV29-1 and TRBJ2-7; 9 nucleotides agree with TRBD2. This CDR3 is 14 amino acids long. V lost 3 bases and J lost 5; bases outside the gene matches: 8. Germline lookup yields CDR1 SQVTM and CDR2 ANQGSEA.